This TCR beta chain was captured by sequencing in a study of cytomegalovirus exposure and HLA in healthy donors. PCR amplification relied on 60 Vbeta primers (plus 13 Jbeta primers). The table came from immunoSEQ multiplex PCR; TCRdb's copy has only in-frame clones and leaves some out. In the table there are roughly 130,000 clones, under 90% of which are singletons. The V gene lost 1 base and the J gene lost 0 bases, with 4 bases spanning the gap. Germline CDR1 reads LGHNT; CDR2 reads FRNRAP. The CDR3 spans 13 residues. Donors sampled were nominally healthy, though unrecorded immune exposures were likely. Study findings and constraints: When presence/absence was analysed, sequencing depth was taken to be roughly uniform across donors. A few CMV-associated chains were confirmed in vitro to be specific for CMV antigens. Based on reports, TCR beta sequences accurately predicted HLA-A and HLA-B alleles for most subjects.

Remarks on this clone: Its specificity is unknown.

The sequence was collected from a man aged 18 to 30 in good health and CMV-seronegative. Specimen: PBMCs. This chain joins TRBV12-5 and TRBJ2-7; D gene ambiguous. The CDR3 region is CASGLDSSYEQYF. In DNA, the CDR3 is TGTGCTAGTGGTTTGGACAGCTCCTACGAGCAGTACTTC. Looking up the rest from reference TRBV12-5 and TRBJ2-7 gives the full variable domain: DARVTQTPRHKVTEMGQEVTMRCQPILGHNTVFWYRQTMMQGLELLAYFRNRAPLDDSGMPKDRFSAEMPDATLATLKIQPSEPRDSAVYFCASGLDSSYEQYFGPGTRLTVT.